This TCR beta chain was recovered during a study of regulatory T cells in long-lasting Graves disease. The time point here: newly diagnosed GD, antithyroid drugs for less than 3 months. RNA from PBMCs was the source of the TCR library. The patient group derived from an endocrinology department in Xi'an, China. With respect to this clonotype: A read error likely explains this, since a far larger clone differs by one base.

Arm-PCR with iRepertoire HTBI primers amplified the CDR3 regions for these TCR beta libraries. From the multiplex PCR reads, TCRdb called clonotypes with MiXCR, one entry per CDR3 protein. The sample has under 300,000 distinct CDR3 sequences; over 20% are singletons. Here the sequenced sample was peripheral blood mononuclear cells (PBMCs), taken at new diagnosis, from a patient treated with antithyroid drugs. This TCR came from a female donor with Graves disease.

The CDR3 here is CASSAGQGFYNEQYF. CDR3 coding DNA: TGTGCCAGCAGCGCGGGACAGGGGTTCTACAATGAGCAGTACTTC. The J gene is TRBJ2-7, the V gene TRBV11-1, with 10 bases matching TRBD1. In germline, CDR1 is SGHAT, CDR2 FQDESV (reference sequence). Trimming cost V 5 bases and J 7 bases; bases outside gene matches: 11. The CDR3 spans 15 residues.